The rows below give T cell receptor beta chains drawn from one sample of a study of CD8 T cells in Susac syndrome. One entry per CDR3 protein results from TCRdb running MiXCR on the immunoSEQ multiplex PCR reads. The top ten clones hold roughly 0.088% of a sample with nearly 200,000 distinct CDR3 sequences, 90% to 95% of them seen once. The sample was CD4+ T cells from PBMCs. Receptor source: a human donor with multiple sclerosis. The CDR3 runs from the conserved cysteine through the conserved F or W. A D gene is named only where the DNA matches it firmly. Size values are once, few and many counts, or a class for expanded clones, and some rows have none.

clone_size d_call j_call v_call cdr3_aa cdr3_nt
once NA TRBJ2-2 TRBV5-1 CASSLGIGGELFF TGCGCCAGCAGCTTGGGGATTGGCGGGGAGCTGTTTTTT
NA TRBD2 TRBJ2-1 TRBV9 CASSVELAGGYNEQFF TGTGCCAGCAGCGTAGAACTAGCGGGAGGGTACAATGAGCAGTTCTTC
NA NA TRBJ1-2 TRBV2 CASSDRMYGYTF TGTGCCAGCAGTGACAGGATGTATGGCTACACCTTC
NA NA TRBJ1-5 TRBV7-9 CAIRGSENQPQHF TGTGCCATCCGCGGCAGTGAAAATCAGCCCCAGCATTTT
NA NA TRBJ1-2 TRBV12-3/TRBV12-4 CASSSWAYGYTF TGTGCCAGCAGTTCCTGGGCCTATGGCTACACCTTC
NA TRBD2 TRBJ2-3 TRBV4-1 CASSQGGTSATDTQYF TGCGCCAGCAGCCAAGGTGGGACTAGCGCAACAGATACGCAGTATTTT
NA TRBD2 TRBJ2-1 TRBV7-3 CASSLTSGGYNEQFF TGTGCCAGCAGCTTAACTAGCGGGGGTTACAATGAGCAGTTCTTC
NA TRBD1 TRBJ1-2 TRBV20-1 CSASGQGDYGYTF TGCAGTGCTTCCGGACAGGGGGACTATGGCTACACCTTC
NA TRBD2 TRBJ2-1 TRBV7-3 CASSLGGLAANNEQFF TGTGCCAGCAGCTTAGGGGGACTAGCGGCGAACAATGAGCAGTTCTTC
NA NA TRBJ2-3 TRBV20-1 CSAIQRAKSTDTQYF TGCAGTGCTATCCAAAGGGCGAAGAGCACAGATACGCAGTATTTT
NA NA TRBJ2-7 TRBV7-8 CASSLRLEGWWQYF TGTGCCAGCAGCCTGCGTCTAGAGGGTTGGTGGCAGTACTTC
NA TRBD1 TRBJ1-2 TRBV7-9 CASSPQGRGYTF TGTGCCAGCAGCCCACAGGGGCGCGGCTACACCTTC
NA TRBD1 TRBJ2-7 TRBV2 CASSEEQGASQYF TGTGCCAGCAGTGAAGAACAGGGGGCATCGCAGTACTTC
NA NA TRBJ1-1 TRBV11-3 CASSLESGLNTEAFF TGTGCCAGCAGCTTAGAGTCGGGGCTGAACACTGAAGCTTTCTTT
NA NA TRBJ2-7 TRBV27 CASWTGARHEQYF TGTGCCAGCTGGACGGGGGCGAGGCACGAGCAGTACTTC
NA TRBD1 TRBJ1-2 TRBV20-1 CSAPDRGRGYTF TGCAGTGCCCCGGACAGGGGGCGAGGCTACACCTTC
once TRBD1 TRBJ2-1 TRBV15 CATSRVGTGFNEQFF TGTGCCACCAGCAGAGTCGGGACAGGGTTCAATGAGCAGTTCTTC
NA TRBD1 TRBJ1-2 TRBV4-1 CASSFTRTGKYGYTF TGCGCCAGCAGCTTTACCCGGACAGGCAAGTATGGCTACACCTTC
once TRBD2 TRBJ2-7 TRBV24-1 CATSASGGREQYF TGTGCCACCAGTGCATCGGGGGGGCGCGAGCAGTACTTC
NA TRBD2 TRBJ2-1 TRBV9 CASSVSGNEQFF TGTGCCAGCAGCGTTAGCGGGAATGAGCAGTTCTTC
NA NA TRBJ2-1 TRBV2 CASSEATNEQFF TGTGCCAGCAGTGAAGCAACCAATGAGCAGTTCTTC
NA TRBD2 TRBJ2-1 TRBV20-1 CSAWDLAGGPSEQFF TGCAGTGCTTGGGACCTAGCGGGGGGGCCATCCGAGCAGTTCTTC
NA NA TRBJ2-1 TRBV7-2 CASSLGPGSGNEQFF TGTGCCAGCAGCTTAGGGCCCGGGAGCGGCAATGAGCAGTTCTTC
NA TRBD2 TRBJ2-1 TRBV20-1 CSARGGRTHYNEQFF TGCAGTGCTAGGGGGGGGAGGACGCACTACAATGAGCAGTTCTTC
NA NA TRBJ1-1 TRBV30 CAWSVTAARAFF TGTGCCTGGAGTGTAACGGCGGCGAGAGCTTTCTTT
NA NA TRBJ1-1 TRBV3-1 CASSTLNTEAFF TGTGCCAGCAGTACACTGAACACTGAAGCTTTCTTT
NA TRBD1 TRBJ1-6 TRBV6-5 CASRIRQGLPLHF TGTGCCAGCAGGATTCGACAGGGTTTACCCCTCCACTTT
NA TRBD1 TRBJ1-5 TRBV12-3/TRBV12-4 CASSRADRVSNQPQHF TGTGCCAGCAGTCGAGCAGACAGGGTGAGCAATCAGCCCCAGCATTTT
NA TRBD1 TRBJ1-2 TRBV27 CATLTLGQGGYGYTF TGTGCCACCCTGACCTTGGGACAGGGCGGCTATGGCTACACCTTC
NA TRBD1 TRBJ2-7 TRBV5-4 CASSLDPKTGTEQYF TGTGCCAGCAGCTTGGACCCGAAGACAGGGACCGAGCAGTACTTC
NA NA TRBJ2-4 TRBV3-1 CASSQLAKNIQYF TGTGCCAGCAGCCAACTAGCCAAAAACATTCAGTACTTC
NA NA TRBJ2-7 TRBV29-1 CSVEGDGGPGDEQYF TGCAGCGTTGAGGGGGACGGAGGACCGGGGGACGAGCAGTACTTC
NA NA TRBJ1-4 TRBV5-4 CASSFSAATNEKLFF TGTGCCAGCAGCTTCTCAGCAGCAACTAATGAAAAACTGTTTTTT
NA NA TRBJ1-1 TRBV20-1 CSATGGLGGAFF TGCAGTGCTACCGGGGGTCTAGGGGGAGCTTTCTTT
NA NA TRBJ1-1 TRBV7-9 CAAQGYEETEAFF TGTGCCGCCCAGGGATACGAGGAAACTGAAGCTTTCTTT
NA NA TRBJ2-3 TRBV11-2 CASSFQGQPDTQYF TGTGCCAGCAGCTTCCAAGGGCAGCCAGATACGCAGTATTTT
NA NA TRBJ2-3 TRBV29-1 CSHTGSLGDTQYF TGCAGCCATACGGGCAGCCTTGGAGATACGCAGTATTTT
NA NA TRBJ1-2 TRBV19 CASSAQGRYGYTF TGTGCCAGTAGTGCCCAGGGGAGATATGGCTACACCTTC
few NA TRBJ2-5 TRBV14 CASSQNHQETQYF TGTGCCAGCAGCCAAAACCACCAAGAGACCCAGTACTTC
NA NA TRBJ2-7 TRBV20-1 CSAIPGPLYEQYF TGCAGTGCAATACCGGGTCCCCTCTACGAGCAGTACTTC
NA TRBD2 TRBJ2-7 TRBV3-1 CASSQDHGRGREQYF TGTGCCAGCAGCCAAGATCATGGGAGGGGTCGCGAGCAGTACTTC
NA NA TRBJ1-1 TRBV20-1 CSASPGDLAFF TGCAGTGCTAGCCCGGGGGACCTCGCTTTCTTT
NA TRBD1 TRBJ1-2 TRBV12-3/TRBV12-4 CASSLDRGGPYGYTF TGTGCCAGCAGTTTAGACAGGGGGGGACCCTATGGCTACACCTTC
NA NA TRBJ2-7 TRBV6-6 CASSPAGTRGVGQYF TGTGCCAGCAGCCCAGCCGGGACGAGGGGAGTAGGGCAGTACTTC
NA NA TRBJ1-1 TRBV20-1 CSASRDIGTEAFF TGCAGTGCTTCCCGGGACATCGGCACTGAAGCTTTCTTT